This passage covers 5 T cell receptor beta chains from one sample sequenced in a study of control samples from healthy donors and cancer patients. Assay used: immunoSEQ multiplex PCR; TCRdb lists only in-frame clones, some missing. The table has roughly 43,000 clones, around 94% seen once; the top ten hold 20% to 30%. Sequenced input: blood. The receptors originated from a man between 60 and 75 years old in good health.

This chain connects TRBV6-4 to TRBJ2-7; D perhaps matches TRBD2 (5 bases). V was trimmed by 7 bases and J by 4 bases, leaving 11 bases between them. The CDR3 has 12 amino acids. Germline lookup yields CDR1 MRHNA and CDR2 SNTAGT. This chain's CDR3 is CASIPRLYEQYF. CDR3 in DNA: TGTGCCAGCATCCCGAGACTATACGAGCAGTACTTC.

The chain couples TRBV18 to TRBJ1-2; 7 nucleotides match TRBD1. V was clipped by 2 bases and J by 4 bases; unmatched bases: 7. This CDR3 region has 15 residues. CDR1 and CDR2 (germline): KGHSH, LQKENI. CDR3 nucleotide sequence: TGTGCCAGCTCACCAGACAGGGAAAGGTCCTATGGCTACACCTTC. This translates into CASSPDRERSYGYTF.

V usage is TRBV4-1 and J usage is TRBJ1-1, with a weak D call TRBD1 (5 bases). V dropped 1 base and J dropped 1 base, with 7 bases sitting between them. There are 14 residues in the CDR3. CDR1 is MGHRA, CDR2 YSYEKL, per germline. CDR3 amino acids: CASSQVQGNTEAFF. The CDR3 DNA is TGCGCCAGCAGCCAAGTCCAGGGGAACACTGAAGCTTTCTTT.

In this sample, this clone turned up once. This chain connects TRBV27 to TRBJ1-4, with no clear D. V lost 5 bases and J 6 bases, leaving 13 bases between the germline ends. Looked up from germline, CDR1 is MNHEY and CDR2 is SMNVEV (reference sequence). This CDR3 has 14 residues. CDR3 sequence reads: CASSTIQLDEKLFF. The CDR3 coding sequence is TGTGCCAGCAGTACGATTCAACTAGATGAAAAACTGTTTTTT.

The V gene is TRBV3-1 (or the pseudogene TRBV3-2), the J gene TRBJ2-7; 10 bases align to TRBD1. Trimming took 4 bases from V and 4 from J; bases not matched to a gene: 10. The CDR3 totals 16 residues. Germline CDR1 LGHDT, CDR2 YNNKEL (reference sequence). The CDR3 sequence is CASSRPKGGQGYEQYF. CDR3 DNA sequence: TGTGCCAGCAGCCGGCCAAAGGGGGGACAGGGGTACGAGCAGTACTTC.